This TCR beta chain stems from a study of Tregs in tolerant kidney transplant recipients. Points from the study as a whole: Biological reproducibility was not directly addressed, but technical replication error appeared minimal. Some patients' samples used different primers over time, so nucleotide sequences weren't comparable. Donor-specific Treg expansion exceeded global Treg expansion in tolerant patients, suggesting antigen drive.

The repertoire was sequenced with immunoSEQ multiplex PCR; TCRdb's copy has only in-frame clones and lacks some. In the table there are 20,000 to 25,000 clones, 81% of which are singletons. V shed 4 bases, J shed 6 bases, and the junction held 7 bases outside the gene matches. The CDR3 is made up of 14 amino acids. Germline values: CDR1 LGHNA, CDR2 YSLEER. With regard to this clone: Its specificity is not known.

Mixed chimerism was transient after nonmyeloablative marrow transplants from related graft donors. Thawed PBMCs were FACS-sorted into unstimulated CD4+CD25+CD127- regulatory T cells, CD4+CD25- non-regulatory cells, CD4 and CD8 cells. Sample: CD8+ T cells from blood (PBMCs), taken 6 months after the transplant. This TCR derives from a human patient who received a combined kidney and bone marrow transplant. Some T cells may be provided by the graft donor. This chain connects TRBV4-3 to TRBJ2-3, with 7 bases fitting TRBD2. Here the CDR3 reads CASSPTSFYDTQYF. CDR3 in DNA: TGCGCCAGCAGCCCGACTAGCTTCTACGATACGCAGTATTTT.